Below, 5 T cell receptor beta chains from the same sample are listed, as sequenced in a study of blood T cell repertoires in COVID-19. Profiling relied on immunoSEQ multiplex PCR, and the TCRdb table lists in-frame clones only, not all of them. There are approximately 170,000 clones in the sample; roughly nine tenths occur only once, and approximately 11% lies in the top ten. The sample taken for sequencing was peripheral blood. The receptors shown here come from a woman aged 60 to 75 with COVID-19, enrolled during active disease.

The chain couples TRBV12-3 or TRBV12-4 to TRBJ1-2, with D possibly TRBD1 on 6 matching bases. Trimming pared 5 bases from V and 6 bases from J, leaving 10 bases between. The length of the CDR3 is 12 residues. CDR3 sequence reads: CASSLTGHGYTF. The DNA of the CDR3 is TGTGCCAGCAGTCTTACAGGGCATGGCTACACCTTC.

The CDR3 coding sequence is TGTGCCTGGAGTGCGCGGGGAGACGACGGCTACACCTTC. Its protein product is CAWSARGDDGYTF. J is TRBJ1-2 and V is TRBV30; D gene ambiguous. The V end lost 1 base, the J end lost 8 bases, and 14 bases lay between the germline ends. This CDR3 has 13 residues. The germline V gene encodes CDR1 GTSNPN and CDR2 SVGIG (reference sequence).

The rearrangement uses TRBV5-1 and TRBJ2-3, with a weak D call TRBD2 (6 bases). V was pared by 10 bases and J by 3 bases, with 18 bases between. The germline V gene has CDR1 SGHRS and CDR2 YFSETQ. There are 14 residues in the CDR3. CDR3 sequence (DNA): TGCGCCTCCAAGCAAGACGGGGGTACAGATACGCAGTATTTT. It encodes CASKQDGGTDTQYF.

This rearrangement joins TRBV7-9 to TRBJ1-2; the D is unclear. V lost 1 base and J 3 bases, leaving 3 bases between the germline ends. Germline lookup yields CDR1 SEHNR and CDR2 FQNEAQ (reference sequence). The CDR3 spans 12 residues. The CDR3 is CASSLDYYGYTF. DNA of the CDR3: TGTGCCAGCAGCTTAGACTACTATGGCTACACCTTC. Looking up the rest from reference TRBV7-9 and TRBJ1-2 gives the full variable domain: DTGVSQNPRHKITKRGQNVTFRCDPISEHNRLYWYRQTLGQGPEFLTYFQNEAQLEKSRLLSDRFSAERPKGSFSTLEIQRTEQGDSAMYLCASSLDYYGYTFGSGTRLTVV.

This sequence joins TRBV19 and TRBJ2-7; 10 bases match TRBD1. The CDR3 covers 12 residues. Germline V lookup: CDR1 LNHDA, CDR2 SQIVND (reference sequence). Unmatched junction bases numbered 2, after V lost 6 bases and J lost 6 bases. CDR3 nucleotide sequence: TGTGCCAGTAGGACAGGGGGCGGCGAGCAGTACTTC. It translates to CASRTGGGEQYF.